This TCR beta chain is drawn from a study of TIL therapy for anti-PD-1-resistant metastatic lung cancer. In the study overall: Most patients had lung adenocarcinoma.

Time point noted: pre-treatment sample, taken before nivolumab and TIL therapy. Enrollment ran from October 2017 to January 2020. CDR3 size: 16 residues. Germline V gives CDR1 LNHDA, CDR2 SQIVND (reference sequence). Trimming left V 4 bases short and J 4 bases short, with 19 bases between. Sequencing used immunoSEQ v3. Profiling relied on immunoSEQ multiplex PCR, and the TCRdb table lists in-frame clones only, not all of them. Of tens of thousands of clones listed, approximately 69% are singletons. This sequence was found in a person between 25 and 79 years old with non-small cell lung cancer. The sample consisted of blood, taken at baseline. The J gene is TRBJ1-1, the V gene TRBV19; perhaps TRBD1 as D (6 bases). In DNA form, the CDR3 reads TGTGCCAGTAGTAAGCCCGACAGGTTCTGGGGCACTGAAGCTTTCTTT. It codes for CASSKPDRFWGTEAFF.